What follows are 14 T cell receptor beta chains derived from one specimen sequenced in a study of blood T cell repertoires in COVID-19. Profiling relied on immunoSEQ multiplex PCR, and the TCRdb table lists in-frame clones only, not all of them. Of about 51,000 clones listed, 80% to 95% were seen once; the top ten hold 2.5% to 3.5%. Input material: peripheral blood. These receptors were taken from a man aged 45-60 years with acute or convalescent COVID-19.

The chain has TRBV14 and TRBJ2-3, with a tentative D call TRBD1 (6 bases). CDR3 size: 16 residues. Deletions cut 0 bases from V and 3 bases from J, with 13 bases between. Germline-derived CDR1 and CDR2 are SGHDN and FVKESK. CDR3 amino acids: CASSQDWGHLTDTQYF. The CDR3 DNA is TGTGCCAGCAGCCAAGATTGGGGACACTTGACAGATACGCAGTATTTT. The full variable domain, rest sourced from reference TRBV14 and TRBJ2-3, is EAGVTQFPSHSVIEKGQTVTLRCDPISGHDNLYWYRRVMGKEIKFLLHFVKESKQDESGMPNNRFLAERTGGTYSTLKVQPAELEDSGVYFCASSQDWGHLTDTQYFGPGTRLTVL.

The genes are TRBV5-1 and TRBJ2-1; 8 nucleotides match TRBD2. Trimming at V came to 6 bases and at J to 6 bases, leaving 14 bases not matched to a gene. The germline CDR1 and CDR2 sequences are SGHRS and YFSETQ. The CDR3 is made up of 16 amino acids. CDR3 bases: TGCGCCAGCAAGGGGCTAGCGGGTCCCCCGGGCAATGAGCAGTTCTTC. This sequence encodes CASKGLAGPPGNEQFF.

The chain is built from TRBV30 and TRBJ1-2; 7 nucleotides agree with TRBD1. Trimming at V came to 3 bases and at J to 4 bases, leaving 8 bases not matched to a gene. The CDR3 runs to 14 residues. Germline CDR1 reads GTSNPN; CDR2 reads SVGIG (reference sequence). The CDR3 DNA follows: TGTGCCTGGAGCCGGACAGGCTGGGGCTATGGCTACACCTTC. This encodes CAWSRTGWGYGYTF.

The chain is built from TRBV10-3 and TRBJ1-2; TRBD1 aligns across 8 bases. The V segment lost 2 bases and the J segment 8 bases; nucleotides outside the gene matches: 7. Germline V CDR1 and CDR2: ENHRY, SYGVKD. CDR3 length equals 14 residues. CDR3 region: CAISEPSPGGGYTF. The CDR3 nucleotides are TGTGCCATCAGTGAGCCCTCCCCAGGGGGCGGCTACACCTTC.

The chain has TRBV7-2 and TRBJ2-2; 13 nucleotides match TRBD2. Germline CDR1 SGHTA, CDR2 FQGNSA. This CDR3 has 15 amino acids. J lost 6 bases, V lost 3 bases, and 1 base had no gene match. CDR3 sequence (DNA): TGTGCCAGCAGCTTGGGACTAGCGGGGTCCGGGGAGCTGTTTTTT. It translates to CASSLGLAGSGELFF.

This chain uses TRBV5-1 with TRBJ1-2, with a weak D call TRBD1 (6 bases). Trimming pared 4 bases from V and 2 bases from J, leaving 9 bases between. This CDR3 spans 13 amino acids. Germline V gene data show CDR1 as SGHRS and CDR2 as YFSETQ. CDR3 bases: TGCGCCAGCAGCCCGGACAGAAACTATGGCTACACCTTC. Translated, it gives CASSPDRNYGYTF.

This chain uses TRBV6-5 with TRBJ2-1, with D uncertain. Germline-derived CDR1 and CDR2 are MNHEY and SVGAGI. The CDR3 totals 15 residues. Deletions cut 2 bases from V and 4 bases from J, with 12 bases between. CDR3 loop: CASSYQTGYYNEQFF. The CDR3 nucleotides read TGTGCCAGCAGTTACCAGACTGGATATTACAATGAGCAGTTCTTC.

The V gene is TRBV5-1, the J gene TRBJ2-7; TRBD1 agrees at 11 bases. Germline loops: CDR1 SGHRS, CDR2 YFSETQ. V lost 4 bases to trimming and J lost 5 bases; unmatched junction nucleotides: 8. This CDR3 region has 15 residues. Here the CDR3 DNA reads TGCGCCAGCAGCATCGGACAGGGGGCTGTCGACGAGCAGTACTTC. Amino acid sequence: CASSIGQGAVDEQYF.

This clone appeared a single time. The rearrangement joins TRBV15 to TRBJ1-2; D gene unclear. Germline V gene sequence: CDR1 LNHNV, CDR2 YYDKDF (reference sequence). Trimming stripped 0 bases from V and 3 bases from J, with 8 bases between. The CDR3 spans 14 residues. The CDR3 DNA follows: TGTGCCACCAGCAGAGATCTACGGGACTATGGCTACACCTTC. This codes for CATSRDLRDYGYTF.

The CDR3 is CASSPPGQYTEAFF. CDR3 nucleotide sequence: TGTGCCAGTAGTCCCCCGGGACAGTACACTGAAGCTTTCTTT. This chain joins TRBV19 and TRBJ1-1; 7 bases are a match to TRBD1. Per the germline V gene, CDR1 is LNHDA and CDR2 is SQIVND (reference sequence). This CDR3 contains 14 residues. V was pared by 5 bases and J by 3 bases, with 6 bases of the junction left unmatched.

The V and J genes are TRBV19 and TRBJ2-5; the D is unclear. V was shortened by 7 bases and J by 2 bases, with 17 bases between the two germline ends. There are 15 residues in the CDR3. Germline-derived CDR1 and CDR2 are LNHDA and SQIVND (reference sequence). CDR3 in DNA: TGTGCCAGTAAAGGCCGGCCGCACAGTCAAGAGACCCAGTACTTC. Protein product: CASKGRPHSQETQYF.

This clone was seen once. The V and J genes are TRBV7-6 and TRBJ1-1; 8 positions agree with TRBD1. Per the germline V gene, CDR1 is SGHVS and CDR2 is FNYEAQ. Unmatched junction bases numbered 8, after V lost 4 bases and J lost 1 base. CDR3 length: 16 amino acids. The CDR3 nucleotides read TGTGCCAGCAGCTCCCTATCCGGGACAGGGAACACTGAAGCTTTCTTT. This encodes CASSSLSGTGNTEAFF. Using reference TRBV7-6 and TRBJ1-1 for the parts outside the CDR3, the full variable domain is GAGVSQSPRYKVTKRGQDVALRCDPISGHVSLYWYRQALGQGPEFLTYFNYEAQQDKSGLPNDRFSAERPEGSISTLTIQRTEQRDSAMYRCASSSLSGTGNTEAFFGQGTRLTVV.

This clone was counted a single time. This chain connects TRBV10-3 to TRBJ1-1, with TRBD1 matching 9 bases. J lost 4 bases, V lost 4 bases, and 7 bases had no gene match. In germline, CDR1 is ENHRY, CDR2 SYGVKD. This CDR3 has 15 residues. CDR3 DNA: TGTGCCATCAGTGGAACAGGGGGCCTCGGCACTGAAGCTTTCTTT. As protein: CAISGTGGLGTEAFF.

The rearrangement joins TRBV24-1 to TRBJ2-4; 7 bases align to TRBD2. This CDR3 has 15 amino acids. J lost 2 bases, V lost 4 bases, and 4 bases had no gene match. Germline V CDR1 and CDR2: KGHDR, SFDVKD. CDR3 amino acids: CATSEGGATKNIQYF. CDR3 in DNA: TGTGCCACCAGTGAGGGAGGGGCGACCAAAAACATTCAGTACTTC.